This entry features one T cell receptor (beta chain) sequence. Its matching antigen is unknown. This sample stems from a study of cytomegalovirus exposure and HLA in healthy donors. Points from the study as a whole: The study had only CMV serostatus as immune exposure information.

The PCR contained 60 Vbeta and 13 Jbeta primers. The assay was immunoSEQ multiplex PCR, and TCRdb's table has in-frame clones only and misses some. The table lists about 180,000 clones, approximately 80% of them singletons. V was shortened by 3 bases and J by 8 bases, with 13 bases between the two germline ends. This CDR3 is built from 13 residues. Specimen: PBMCs. The clonotype originates from a girl aged 2-10 years in good health and CMV-seropositive. The chain uses TRBV23-1 and TRBJ1-2; tentatively, D is TRBD1 (5 bases). TRBV23-1 falls under the ORF class, with uncertain function. This CDR3 reads CASSHGGARGYTF. The CDR3 region has the DNA TGCGCCAGCAGTCATGGAGGGGCGAGAGGCTACACCTTC.